The rows below give T cell receptor beta chains drawn from one sample of a study of T-cell memory formation after mild COVID-19. TCRdb itself ran the 5' RACE reads through MiXCR, one entry per CDR3 protein. The data show some 310,000 distinct CDR3 sequences, less than 25% seen once. Sequenced input: PBMCs or a T cell subset sorted from them (not recorded which). The receptor set was obtained from a man younger than 30 who had mild COVID-19 (a few samples of this study predate the infection). Cell type and time point are not known. Both conserved end residues are trimmed from each CDR3.

j_gene: TRBJ2-5; v_gene: TRBV12-3/TRBV12-4; CDR3aa: ASRSGTPQETQY
j_gene: TRBJ1-3; v_gene: TRBV12-3/TRBV12-4; CDR3aa: ASSLTGSTIY
j_gene: TRBJ1-4; v_gene: TRBV6-5; CDR3aa: ASSQTGDSEKLF
j_gene: TRBJ1-1; v_gene: TRBV5-5; CDR3aa: ASSFQGASTEAF
j_gene: TRBJ2-4; v_gene: TRBV4-2; CDR3aa: ASSQGSQLAKNIQY
j_gene: TRBJ1-1; v_gene: TRBV20-1; CDR3aa: SAQTGTNTEAF
j_gene: TRBJ2-1; v_gene: TRBV12-3/TRBV12-4; CDR3aa: ASSRRTSGRVNSYNEQF
j_gene: TRBJ2-7; v_gene: TRBV20-1; CDR3aa: SARALTYEQY
j_gene: TRBJ2-5; v_gene: TRBV4-1; CDR3aa: ASSQGNFQETQY
j_gene: TRBJ2-2; v_gene: TRBV12-5; CDR3aa: ASGRGNGELF
j_gene: TRBJ2-1; v_gene: TRBV20-1; CDR3aa: SARDGGDFSGFNEQF
j_gene: TRBJ1-5; v_gene: TRBV3-1; CDR3aa: ASSHTGQPQH
j_gene: TRBJ2-1; v_gene: TRBV20-1; CDR3aa: SARVPSVHEQF
j_gene: TRBJ2-3; v_gene: TRBV7-2; CDR3aa: ASSLALTGGTDTQY
j_gene: TRBJ2-5; v_gene: TRBV5-6; CDR3aa: ASRGQEETQY
j_gene: TRBJ2-5; v_gene: TRBV6-5; CDR3aa: ASSQVWGEETQY
j_gene: TRBJ1-5; v_gene: TRBV7-2; CDR3aa: ASSLMSQPQH
j_gene: TRBJ1-6; v_gene: TRBV5-1; CDR3aa: ASSSGTFGSYNSPLH
j_gene: TRBJ2-3; v_gene: TRBV7-7; CDR3aa: ASSEGGYADTQY
j_gene: TRBJ2-2; v_gene: TRBV2; CDR3aa: ASSYTGSPNTGELF
j_gene: TRBJ2-5; v_gene: TRBV20-1; CDR3aa: SAPTRIGTQY
j_gene: TRBJ2-5; v_gene: TRBV9; CDR3aa: ASSRERETQY
j_gene: TRBJ1-2; v_gene: TRBV20-1; CDR3aa: SARDLADYGYT
j_gene: TRBJ2-1; v_gene: TRBV11-2; CDR3aa: ASSLVRTGVYNEQF
j_gene: TRBJ2-3; v_gene: TRBV27; CDR3aa: ASSPLGLAGTDTQY
j_gene: TRBJ2-1; v_gene: TRBV7-6; CDR3aa: ASSLKGQETYNEQF
j_gene: TRBJ1-1; v_gene: TRBV7-9; CDR3aa: ASSFWEGSEAF
j_gene: TRBJ2-6; v_gene: TRBV15; CDR3aa: ATSSTGANVLT
j_gene: TRBJ1-6; v_gene: TRBV7-2; CDR3aa: ASSLRTGGYSPLH
j_gene: TRBJ2-5; v_gene: TRBV12-3/TRBV12-4; CDR3aa: ASSLVRGTQY
j_gene: TRBJ2-3; v_gene: TRBV6-2/TRBV6-3; CDR3aa: ASRRLAGTTDTQY
j_gene: TRBJ1-2; v_gene: TRBV12-3/TRBV12-4; CDR3aa: ASSVRAGGYGYT
j_gene: TRBJ2-3; v_gene: TRBV7-9; CDR3aa: ASSFVRGGTDTQY
j_gene: TRBJ2-1; v_gene: TRBV7-3; CDR3aa: ASSPQAGSGEF
j_gene: TRBJ2-3; v_gene: TRBV12-3/TRBV12-4; CDR3aa: ASRPRQGTDTQY
j_gene: TRBJ1-4; v_gene: TRBV7-2; CDR3aa: ASSFDMGGNEKLF
j_gene: TRBJ2-3; v_gene: TRBV5-1; CDR3aa: ATGYGGGTDTQY
j_gene: TRBJ2-3; v_gene: TRBV5-1; CDR3aa: ASSLVWGPDTQY
j_gene: TRBJ2-2; v_gene: TRBV5-1; CDR3aa: ASSLAANTGELF
j_gene: TRBJ1-2; v_gene: TRBV20-1; CDR3aa: SARGGGNWGGYGYT
j_gene: TRBJ2-2; v_gene: TRBV5-6; CDR3aa: ASSALARNTGELF
j_gene: TRBJ1-3; v_gene: TRBV4-1; CDR3aa: ASSQGVWNTIY
j_gene: TRBJ2-7; v_gene: TRBV12-3/TRBV12-4; CDR3aa: ASSAGAYYEQY
j_gene: TRBJ2-1; v_gene: TRBV6-2/TRBV6-3; CDR3aa: ASNIGGSRSYNEQF
j_gene: TRBJ1-1; v_gene: TRBV5-1; CDR3aa: ASSLVGGQDTEAF
j_gene: TRBJ1-4; v_gene: TRBV11-2; CDR3aa: ASRAQGGNEKLF
j_gene: TRBJ1-2; v_gene: TRBV3-1; CDR3aa: ASSQDSLYGYT
j_gene: TRBJ2-5; v_gene: TRBV18; CDR3aa: ASSPVAGNGETQY
j_gene: TRBJ1-6; v_gene: TRBV6-6; CDR3aa: ASSYWGGDDSPLH
j_gene: TRBJ2-3; v_gene: TRBV7-7; CDR3aa: ASSTGGVPDTQY
j_gene: TRBJ2-1; v_gene: TRBV6-5; CDR3aa: ASSKPSGGLNEQF
j_gene: TRBJ1-3; v_gene: TRBV4-1; CDR3aa: ASSFPGRENTIY
j_gene: TRBJ2-6; v_gene: TRBV10-3; CDR3aa: AISDRQGAGANVLT
j_gene: TRBJ1-1; v_gene: TRBV9; CDR3aa: ASSVHPNTEAF